These T cell receptor beta chains were read from a single sample in a study of human T cells and chemical hapten exposure. TCRdb reanalysed the RACE reads using MiXCR and keeps one entry per CDR3 protein. The profile shows more than 100,000 distinct CDR3 sequences, about 13% of them singletons. The material was whole blood, obtained in connection with sensitization to the hapten diphenylcyclopropenone (DPC). These receptors were collected from a man between 18 and 29 years old with alopecia areata. Some clones in this sample may be carry-over from other donors' samples. The CDR3 runs from the conserved cysteine through the conserved F or W. The order of the fields is D gene, clone size, V gene, J gene, CDR3 protein, CDR3 DNA. The D gene is left open where the match is weak. Part of the rows lack a size; the others show once, few, many or a class for expanded clones.

>NA|few|TRBV11-3|TRBJ2-6
CASSLAVSGANVLTF
TGTGCCAGCAGTTTAGCCGTATCTGGGGCCAACGTCCTGACTTTC
>NA|NA|TRBV7-9|TRBJ2-7
CASSFPTGTVYEQYF
TGTGCCAGCAGCTTTCCGACAGGCACCGTCTACGAGCAGTACTTC
>NA|few|TRBV24-1|TRBJ2-3
CATSDLRDSTDTQYF
TGTGCCACCAGTGATTTGCGGGACAGCACAGATACGCAGTATTTT
>NA|many|TRBV20-1|TRBJ1-5
CSARDGQGYNQPQHF
TGCAGTGCTAGAGATGGGCAGGGATACAATCAGCCCCAGCATTTT
>NA|few|TRBV20-1|TRBJ1-1
CSAPDSRGTEAFF
TGCAGTGCTCCGGACTCGAGGGGCACTGAAGCTTTCTTT
>NA|few|TRBV4-3|TRBJ2-5
CASSQDIKETQYF
TGCGCCAGCAGCCAAGACATCAAGGAGACCCAGTACTTC
>NA|many|TRBV6-1|TRBJ1-1
CASTKGLYTEAFF
TGTGCCAGCACGAAAGGGCTGTACACTGAAGCTTTCTTT
>NA|NA|TRBV20-1|TRBJ1-1
CSATDRANTEAFF
TGCAGTGCAACTGACAGAGCGAACACTGAAGCTTTCTTT
>TRBD1|NA|TRBV7-9|TRBJ2-7
CASSPRDRSYEQYF
TGTGCCAGCAGCCCAAGGGACAGATCCTACGAGCAGTACTTC
>NA|NA|TRBV2|TRBJ1-1
CASTSDSMVTEAFF
TGTGCCAGCACCAGCGACAGTATGGTAACTGAAGCTTTCTTT
>NA|few|TRBV10-1|TRBJ1-1
CASSGPGPGGTEAFF
TGCGCCAGCAGTGGTCCGGGACCCGGGGGGACTGAAGCTTTCTTT
>TRBD1|NA|TRBV7-9|TRBJ1-6
CASSSDREGSPLHF
TGTGCCAGCAGTTCTGACAGGGAAGGTTCACCCCTCCACTTT
>NA|NA|TRBV9|TRBJ1-1
CASSVSQAVGVNTEAFF
TGTGCCAGCAGCGTAAGCCAGGCGGTTGGGGTGAACACTGAAGCTTTCTTT
>NA|many|TRBV29-1|TRBJ2-3
CSKSWTSTDTQYF
TGCAGCAAATCTTGGACTAGCACAGATACGCAGTATTTT
>NA|many|TRBV11-2|TRBJ2-7
CASSGTGRSYEQYF
TGTGCCAGCAGCGGCACGGGCCGCTCCTACGAGCAGTACTTC
>TRBD1|few|TRBV27|TRBJ2-7
CASSLRGTGSYEQYF
TGTGCCAGCAGTTTAAGAGGGACAGGGAGCTACGAGCAGTACTTC
>NA|NA|TRBV9|TRBJ1-3
CASSVTGNTIYF
TGTGCCAGCAGCGTTACAGGAAACACCATATATTTT
>TRBD2|NA|TRBV9|TRBJ2-3
CASTRTSGGTDTQYF
TGTGCCAGCACCCGAACGAGCGGGGGCACAGATACGCAGTATTTT
>NA|few|TRBV6-1|TRBJ2-2
CASRARDAGELFF
TGTGCCAGCAGGGCCAGGGATGCCGGGGAGCTGTTTTTT
>NA|NA|TRBV28|TRBJ2-7
CASSSQGGLAPSYEQYF
TGTGCCAGCAGTTCCCAAGGGGGGCTAGCACCCTCCTACGAGCAGTACTTC
>NA|NA|TRBV10-3|TRBJ1-2
CAISTGYGYTF
TGTGCCATCAGCACAGGGTATGGCTACACCTTC
>NA|few|TRBV18|TRBJ1-1
CASSPGRTPGAEAFF
TGTGCCAGCTCACCAGGTCGCACCCCAGGGGCTGAAGCTTTCTTT
>NA|NA|TRBV10-3|TRBJ2-2
CAISSPQSGTGELFF
TGTGCCATCAGTTCACCCCAATCGGGCACCGGGGAGCTGTTTTTT
>TRBD1|many|TRBV28|TRBJ1-6
CASSFSPQGGKSSPLHF
TGTGCCAGCAGTTTCTCCCCCCAGGGGGGGAAATCTTCACCCCTCCACTTT
>NA|NA|TRBV5-1|TRBJ2-5
CASSGGRESETQYF
TGCGCCAGCAGCGGGGGCCGGGAATCCGAGACCCAGTACTTC
>NA|few|TRBV18|TRBJ1-5
CASSPRMDQPQHF
TGTGCCAGCTCACCCCGGATGGATCAGCCCCAGCATTTT
>NA|NA|TRBV6-5|TRBJ2-5
CASSYSFSWGETQYF
TGTGCCAGCAGTTACTCATTTTCTTGGGGGGAGACCCAGTACTTC
>NA|many|TRBV6-2/TRBV6-3|TRBJ1-5
CASSYSARRGNQPQHF
TGTGCCAGCAGTTACTCGGCTCGGCGGGGCAATCAGCCCCAGCATTTT
>NA|NA|TRBV12-3/TRBV12-4|TRBJ1-2
CASSFQYYGYTF
TGTGCCAGCAGTTTTCAATACTATGGCTACACCTTC
>NA|many|TRBV28|TRBJ2-7
CASSSGSYEQYF
TGTGCCAGCAGTTCAGGGAGCTACGAGCAGTACTTC
>NA|few|TRBV11-3|TRBJ2-3
CASSSRVDTQYF
TGTGCCAGCAGCTCCAGGGTAGATACGCAGTATTTT
>TRBD1|few|TRBV5-6|TRBJ1-2
CASSSLRDRVDGYTF
TGTGCCAGCAGCTCTTTAAGGGACAGGGTGGATGGCTACACCTTC
>NA|NA|TRBV15|TRBJ2-7
CATSRASTALYF
TGTGCCACCAGCAGAGCTTCGACGGCTCTGTACTTC
>TRBD2|few|TRBV7-3|TRBJ2-2
CASSSLSSGGTQGVGELFF
TGTGCCAGCAGCTCGCTTAGCAGCGGGGGAACTCAGGGAGTCGGGGAGCTGTTTTTT
>TRBD2|NA|TRBV4-3|TRBJ2-1
CASSQGPGLAGPYNEQFF
TGCGCCAGCAGCCAAGGGCCTGGACTAGCGGGGCCCTACAATGAGCAGTTCTTC
>NA|many|TRBV7-8|TRBJ1-6
CASSPGAENSPLHF
TGTGCCAGCAGCCCGGGGGCCGAAAATTCACCCCTCCACTTT
>TRBD2|few|TRBV28|TRBJ2-1
CASSKGRVYNEQFF
TGTGCCAGCAGCAAGGGGAGGGTGTACAATGAGCAGTTCTTC
>TRBD1|NA|TRBV11-3|TRBJ1-1
CASSWGTGESYTEAFF
TGTGCCAGCAGTTGGGGGACAGGCGAAAGCTACACTGAAGCTTTCTTT
>NA|few|TRBV13|TRBJ2-5
CASSSDGSQGRGTQYF
TGTGCCAGCAGCTCCGACGGGTCTCAAGGTCGAGGGACCCAGTACTTC